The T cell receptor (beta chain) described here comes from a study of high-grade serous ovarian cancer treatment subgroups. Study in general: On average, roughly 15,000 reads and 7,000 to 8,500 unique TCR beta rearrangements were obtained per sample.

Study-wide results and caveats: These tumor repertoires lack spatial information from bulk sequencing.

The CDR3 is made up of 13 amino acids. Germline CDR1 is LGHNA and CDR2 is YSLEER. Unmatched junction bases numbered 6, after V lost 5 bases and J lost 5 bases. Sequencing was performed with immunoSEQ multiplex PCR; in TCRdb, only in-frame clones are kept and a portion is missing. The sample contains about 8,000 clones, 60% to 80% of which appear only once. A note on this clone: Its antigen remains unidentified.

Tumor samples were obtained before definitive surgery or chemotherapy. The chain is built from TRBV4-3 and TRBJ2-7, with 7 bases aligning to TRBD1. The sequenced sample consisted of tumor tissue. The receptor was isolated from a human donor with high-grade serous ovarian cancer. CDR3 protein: CASSTTGAHEQYF. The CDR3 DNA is TGCGCCAGCAGCACTACAGGGGCCCACGAGCAGTACTTC.